This entry features one T cell receptor beta chain sequence. The antigen is unknown. These data come from a study of vaccination effects on CD4 cells after COVID-19. Study-wide background: Vaccination followed sampling of two convalescent patients by 16 days and one week respectively. Study outcomes and limitations: Convalescent patients in the study were few, and early post-infection timepoints were absent.

In the ViraFEST assay, antigen-specific CD4+ clonotypes were identified by expansion after peptide-pool stimulation. Culture lasted roughly eleven days before CD4+ T cell isolation. Infection dated between March and December 2020, before the Alpha, Beta and Delta variants reached the United States. Cultures got half-medium changes with IL-2 on days 3 and 7. Only in-frame clones appear in the TCRdb table, and some are missing; sequencing was by immunoSEQ multiplex PCR. The table lists 42,000 or so clones, more than 60% of them singletons. The clonotype comes from a human donor who had a prior SARS-CoV-2 infection. Material: CD4+ T cells from PBMCs cultured with a peptide pool, obtained before COVID-19 vaccination.

CDR3 residues: CASSLDRAGGEQYF. The CDR3 nucleotides are TGCGCCAGCAGCTTGGACAGGGCCGGGGGCGAGCAGTACTTC. The chain employs TRBV5-1 and TRBJ2-7, with D perhaps given as TRBD1 or TRBD2 (6 bases each). The CDR3 loop spans 14 amino acids. V lost 0 bases and J lost 6, with 13 bases in between. Germline loops: CDR1 SGHRS, CDR2 YFSETQ.